One and the same sample provided the 3 T cell receptor beta chains below, sequenced in a study of control samples from healthy donors and cancer patients. Assay: immunoSEQ multiplex PCR; the TCRdb copy retains only in-frame clones and omits some. This sample yields about 100,000 clones, of which less than 90% are seen a single time; about a sixth belongs to the top ten. The sample taken for sequencing was blood. These receptors were taken from a woman in her fifties or sixties in good health.

This sequence joins TRBV5-1 and TRBJ1-1; no definite D call. The germline V gene has CDR1 SGHRS and CDR2 YFSETQ. The V end was cut by 0 bases, the J end by 4 bases, with 7 bases between. The CDR3 has 13 residues. CDR3 loop: CASSLVSGTEAFF. The CDR3 DNA follows: TGCGCCAGCAGCTTGGTATCGGGCACTGAAGCTTTCTTT.

The V gene is TRBV25-1, the J gene TRBJ1-6; 9 bases agree with TRBD1. This CDR3 contains 15 residues. CDR1 is MGHDK, CDR2 SYGVNS, per germline. Trimming removed 4 bases from V and 10 bases from J; junction bases left unmatched: 8. CDR3 DNA: TGTGCCAGCAGTGGATCTGGACAGGGGAAATCACCCCTCCACTTT. Its translation: CASSGSGQGKSPLHF.

The genes are TRBV2 and TRBJ1-1, with 10 bases lining up with TRBD1. Unmatched junction bases numbered 9, after V lost 6 bases and J lost 2 bases. The CDR3 loop spans 16 amino acids. CDR1 SNHLY and CDR2 FYNNEI come from the germline V gene. CDR3 sequence: CASRADRGRRNTEAFF. The CDR3 DNA sequence: TGTGCCAGCAGGGCTGACAGGGGGCGAAGAAACACTGAAGCTTTCTTT.